This is a list of T cell receptor beta chains from one sample in a study of blood T cell repertoires in COVID-19. Sequencing used immunoSEQ multiplex PCR; TCRdb keeps in-frame clones, though not all of them. The sample lists roughly 49,000 clones; around 90% were seen once. Sequencing was done on a sample of peripheral blood. The receptors derive from a man in his fifties or sixties with active COVID-19. Both conserved end residues are part of each CDR3. A D gene is named only where the DNA matches it firmly. Not all rows give a size; the values are once, few, many and, for expanded clones, a class.

d_gene	v_gene	len	abundance	j_gene	CDR3aa	CDR3nt
TRBD2	TRBV7-2	15	-	TRBJ2-5	CASSGSGTLQETQYF	TGTGCCAGCAGCGGAAGCGGGACCCTCCAAGAGACCCAGTACTTC
TRBD2	TRBV2	16	-	TRBJ2-3	CASIPARLAGADTQYF	TGTGCCAGCATACCCGCCCGACTAGCGGGGGCCGATACGCAGTATTTT
TRBD1	TRBV6-5	14	-	TRBJ2-2	CASSRTGDTGELFF	TGTGCCAGCTCTAGGACAGGGGACACCGGGGAGCTGTTTTTT
TRBD2	TRBV9	16	-	TRBJ2-3	CASSFYTSGGADTQYF	TGTGCCAGCAGCTTTTACACTAGCGGGGGGGCAGATACGCAGTATTTT
-	TRBV6-5	15	-	TRBJ2-1	CASSYGRLPYNEQFF	TGTGCCAGCAGTTATGGCCGCCTCCCCTACAATGAGCAGTTCTTC
TRBD2	TRBV7-2	14	few	TRBJ2-7	CASSLGLKTYEQYF	TGTGCCAGCAGCCTGGGACTAAAAACCTACGAGCAGTACTTC
TRBD2	TRBV7-2	15	-	TRBJ2-5	CASSLRRGGQQTQYF	TGTGCCAGCAGCTTACGGCGGGGGGGCCAACAGACCCAGTACTTC
TRBD1	TRBV27	14	-	TRBJ1-2	CASSFTQGRNGYTF	TGTGCCAGCAGTTTCACACAGGGGAGGAATGGCTACACCTTC
TRBD1	TRBV2	13	-	TRBJ2-5	CASTGQAQETQYF	TGTGCCAGCACAGGACAGGCCCAAGAGACCCAGTACTTC
-	TRBV4-3	14	-	TRBJ1-6	CASSQDQGSSPLHF	TGCGCCAGCAGCCAAGATCAGGGGTCCTCACCCCTCCACTTT
TRBD1	TRBV2	15	few	TRBJ1-6	CALDRDGADNSPLHF	TGTGCCCTCGACAGGGACGGTGCGGATAATTCACCCCTCCACTTT
TRBD1	TRBV7-2	14	-	TRBJ1-2	CASSSTGGVQGYTF	TGTGCCAGCAGCTCTACAGGGGGCGTCCAAGGCTACACCTTC
-	TRBV12-3/TRBV12-4	12	-	TRBJ2-1	CASSFWGVEQFF	TGTGCCAGCAGTTTCTGGGGGGTTGAGCAGTTCTTC
-	TRBV5-1	12	-	TRBJ1-6	CASSLDNSPLHF	TGCGCCAGCAGCTTGGACAACTCACCCCTCCACTTT
-	TRBV6-2/TRBV6-3	13	-	TRBJ1-5	CASSLRGAQPQHF	TGTGCCAGCAGCCTACGGGGGGCCCAGCCCCAGCATTTT
TRBD1	TRBV6-6	14	-	TRBJ1-5	CASSPDRATRPQHF	TGTGCCAGCAGTCCGGACAGGGCGACAAGGCCCCAGCATTTT
-	TRBV27	14	-	TRBJ2-2	CASSLRGATGELFF	TGTGCCAGCAGTCTCAGGGGGGCCACCGGGGAGCTGTTTTTT
-	TRBV28	13	-	TRBJ2-1	CASSRPPGATQFF	TGTGCCAGCAGTCGACCTCCAGGGGCCACACAGTTCTTC
TRBD1	TRBV11-2	16	-	TRBJ1-3	CASSLLRGQGGNTIYF	TGTGCCAGCAGCTTACTGAGGGGACAGGGAGGAAACACCATATATTTT
TRBD2	TRBV2	10	-	TRBJ2-1	CASWGGEQFF	TGTGCCAGCTGGGGGGGAGAGCAGTTCTTC
-	TRBV7-8	14	-	TRBJ1-5	CASSRGGGNQPQHF	TGTGCCAGCAGCCGAGGGGGGGGCAATCAGCCCCAGCATTTT
-	TRBV7-2	15	-	TRBJ2-2	CASSLDLAGTGELFF	TGTGCCAGCAGCTTAGACCTAGCAGGCACCGGGGAGCTGTTTTTT
-	TRBV7-2	12	few	TRBJ2-7	CASSPDRYEQYF	TGTGCCAGCAGTCCGGACAGATACGAGCAGTACTTC
-	TRBV9	13	-	TRBJ1-2	CASSAGTYYGYTF	TGTGCCAGCAGCGCCGGGACATACTATGGCTACACCTTC
TRBD2	TRBV15	13	-	TRBJ2-1	CATSSGTSNEQFF	TGTGCCACCAGCTCCGGGACTAGCAATGAGCAGTTCTTC
-	TRBV6-5	14	-	TRBJ1-4	CASRGLVANEKLFF	TGTGCCAGCCGAGGGTTGGTGGCTAATGAAAAACTGTTTTTT
-	TRBV11-2	16	-	TRBJ2-1	CASSVSRGSSYNEQFF	TGTGCCAGCAGCGTTAGTAGGGGGAGCTCCTACAATGAGCAGTTCTTC
-	TRBV16	13	-	TRBJ1-2	CASSLRQDYGYTF	TGTGCCAGCAGCCTTCGACAGGACTATGGCTACACCTTC
-	TRBV11-2	13	-	TRBJ2-5	CASSLAGWETQYF	TGTGCCAGCAGCTTAGCCGGGTGGGAGACCCAGTACTTC
TRBD2	TRBV11-2	14	-	TRBJ2-5	CASSLVAGAQTQYF	TGTGCCAGCAGCTTGGTAGCGGGAGCCCAGACCCAGTACTTC
-	TRBV5-6	14	-	TRBJ1-5	CASSLGPTGQPQHF	TGTGCCAGCAGCTTGGGGCCGACGGGTCAGCCCCAGCATTTT
TRBD1	TRBV5-6	16	-	TRBJ1-2	CASSRRTGDFNYGYTF	TGTGCCAGCAGCCGGAGAACAGGGGACTTTAACTATGGCTACACCTTC
TRBD1	TRBV7-2	16	-	TRBJ2-2	CASSKMGQGSTGELFF	TGTGCCAGCAGCAAAATGGGACAGGGAAGTACCGGGGAGCTGTTTTTT
-	TRBV23-1	14	few	TRBJ2-5	CASSEVSTEETQYF	TGCGCCAGCAGTGAAGTGAGCACCGAGGAGACCCAGTACTTC
TRBD1	TRBV7-2	14	-	TRBJ1-2	CASSLYRDSYGYTF	TGTGCCAGCAGCTTATACCGGGACAGCTATGGCTACACCTTC
-	TRBV5-1	13	-	TRBJ1-2	CASSTPGSSGYTF	TGCGCCAGCAGCACCCCAGGGTCCTCTGGCTACACCTTC